This is a list of T cell receptor beta chains from one sample in a study of shared clonotypes between healthy human individuals. This table comes from immunoSEQ multiplex PCR, and its TCRdb copy is limited to in-frame clones, with some not included. The sample lists hundreds of thousands of clones; roughly 80% were seen once. The sequencing sample was made of memory CD4+ T cells sorted from blood. The source is a man aged 30-40 years in good health. Each CDR3 is given with its conserved first and last residue. The D gene is left open where the match is weak. Only some rows state a clone size, as once, few, many or a class for expanded clones.

DNA	CDR3	V	J	D	size
TGTGCCAGCAGCCAGCGACGGTCGTCCTACAATGAGCAGTTCTTC	CASSQRRSSYNEQFF	TRBV7-2	TRBJ2-1	.	once
TGTGCCAGCAGTACGACAGCAAACAACTATGGCTACACCTTC	CASSTTANNYGYTF	TRBV2	TRBJ1-2	.	few
TGTGCCAGCAGTGAGATCGTTCAATTCACCGGGGAGCTGTTTTTT	CASSEIVQFTGELFF	TRBV6-1	TRBJ2-2	.	few
TGTGCCAGCGGGTATTCCCTCCGTACGCAGTATTTT	CASGYSLRTQYF	TRBV7-2	TRBJ2-3	.	.
TGCGCCAGCAGCTTGGGGGCCCTCTCTAACTATGGCTACACCTTC	CASSLGALSNYGYTF	TRBV5-1	TRBJ1-2	.	.
TGCGCCAGCAGCCAAGATGGACTAGCGGCGAATGAGCAGTTCTTC	CASSQDGLAANEQFF	TRBV4-3	TRBJ2-1	TRBD2	.
TGTGCCAGCTCACCACTGGGGACAGGTTCTTTTGCGCAGTATTTT	CASSPLGTGSFAQYF	TRBV18	TRBJ2-3	TRBD1	.
TGCGCCAGCAGCTCGCCGGGACAGGGGACCACTAACTATGGCTACACCTTC	CASSSPGQGTTNYGYTF	TRBV5-1	TRBJ1-2	TRBD1	few
TGTGCCATCGAGGGCGGGGACTCTGGAAACACCATATATTTT	CAIEGGDSGNTIYF	TRBV30	TRBJ1-3	.	.
TGTGCCAGCAGTTTGCCACCTCACAGGGCCGCTAACTATGGCTACACCTTC	CASSLPPHRAANYGYTF	TRBV28	TRBJ1-2	.	.
TGTGCCATCAGTTCGACAGGGCAGGGTGAAAAACTGTTTTTT	CAISSTGQGEKLFF	TRBV10-3	TRBJ1-4	TRBD1	once
TGCGCCAGCAGGGCCCTAGGGGGAGTCGGCGCCGCGGAGTATTTT	CASRALGGVGAAEYF	TRBV5-1	TRBJ2-3	.	.
TGTGCCAGCAGCTCCCGGGACAGAGATACGCAGTATTTT	CASSSRDRDTQYF	TRBV11-3	TRBJ2-3	TRBD1	few